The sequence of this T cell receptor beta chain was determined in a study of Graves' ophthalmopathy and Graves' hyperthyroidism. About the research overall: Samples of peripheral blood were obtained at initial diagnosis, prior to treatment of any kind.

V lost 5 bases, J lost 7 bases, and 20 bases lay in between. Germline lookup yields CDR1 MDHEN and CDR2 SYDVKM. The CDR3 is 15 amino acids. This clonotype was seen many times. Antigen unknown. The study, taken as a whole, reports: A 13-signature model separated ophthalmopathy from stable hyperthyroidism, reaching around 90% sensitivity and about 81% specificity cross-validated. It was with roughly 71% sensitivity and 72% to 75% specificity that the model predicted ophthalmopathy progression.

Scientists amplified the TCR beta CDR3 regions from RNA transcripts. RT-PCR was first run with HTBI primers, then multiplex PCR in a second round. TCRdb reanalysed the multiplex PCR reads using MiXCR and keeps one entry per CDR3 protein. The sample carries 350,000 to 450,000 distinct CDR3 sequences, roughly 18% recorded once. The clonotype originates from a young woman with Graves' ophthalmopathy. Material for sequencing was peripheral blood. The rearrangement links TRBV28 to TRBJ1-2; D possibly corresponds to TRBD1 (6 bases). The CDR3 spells CASSPPGGERSGYTF. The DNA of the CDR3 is TGTGCCAGCAGTCCGCCGGGGGGCGAGAGGAGTGGCTACACCTTC.